The 16 T cell receptor beta chains below all came from one sample that was sequenced in a study of response to subunit inactivated influenza vaccine. TCRdb re-derived calls from the RT-PCR reads in MiXCR, one entry per CDR3 protein. This sample carries around 250,000 distinct CDR3 sequences, more than 9% of them seen once, and the ten largest clones take under 10%. The material was non-naive T cells sorted from PBMCs, obtained less than 15 days before vaccination. The receptor source for this set is a man aged 45-60 years who received an inactivated influenza vaccine.

DNA of the CDR3: TGTGCCAGCAGCTGGGACAGGGAGGGGGAGCAGTACTTC. The encoded protein is CASSWDREGEQYF. V and J are TRBV7-8 and TRBJ2-7; 9 bases align to TRBD1. Trimming at V came to 4 bases and at J to 7 bases, leaving 5 bases not matched to a gene. This CDR3 has 13 amino acids. Germline loops: CDR1 SGHVS, CDR2 FQNEAQ.

The V gene is TRBV14, the J gene TRBJ1-1; 7 nucleotides match TRBD1. This CDR3 is 14 amino acids long. CDR1 is SGHDN, CDR2 FVKESK, per germline. The junction had 7 bases not matched to a gene; V was cut back by 3 bases and J by 6 bases. The CDR3 here is CASSQNYRGAEAFF. The CDR3 DNA sequence: TGTGCCAGCAGCCAGAATTACAGGGGAGCTGAAGCTTTCTTT.

Many counts were recorded for this clonotype. J is TRBJ2-3 and V is TRBV5-1; D not certain. The CDR3 extends over 19 amino acids. Germline V lookup: CDR1 SGHRS, CDR2 YFSETQ. Trimming stripped 0 bases from V and 2 bases from J, with 22 bases between. CDR3 sequence: CASSLGNRAQKGFTDTQYF. In DNA, the CDR3 is TGCGCCAGCAGCTTGGGGAACCGGGCCCAAAAAGGCTTCACAGATACGCAGTATTTT.

This clonotype was counted a few times. This sequence joins TRBV5-1 and TRBJ2-1, with D perhaps TRBD1 (6 bases). V lost 5 bases and J lost 5, with 17 bases in between. The CDR3 has 15 residues. In germline, CDR1 is SGHRS, CDR2 YFSETQ. CDR3: CASRAGTQTNNEQFF. DNA for the CDR3: TGCGCCAGCAGGGCCGGGACACAAACAAACAATGAGCAGTTCTTC.

In this sample, this clonotype turned up a few times. The rearrangement joins TRBV28 to TRBJ1-5; D is undetermined. Trimming stripped 7 bases from V and 0 bases from J, with 13 bases between. Germline loops: CDR1 MDHEN, CDR2 SYDVKM. The CDR3 runs to 15 residues. The CDR3 loop is CASIPPGYSNQPQHF. As DNA, the CDR3 is TGTGCCAGCATCCCACCGGGTTATAGCAATCAGCCCCAGCATTTT. The full variable domain, completed using reference TRBV28 and TRBJ1-5, is DVKVTQSSRYLVKRTGEKVFLECVQDMDHENMFWYRQDPGLGLRLIYFSYDVKMKEKGDIPEGYSVSREKKERFSLILESASTNQTSMYLCASIPPGYSNQPQHFGDGTRLSIL.

This clonotype was observed a handful of times. The chain uses TRBV7-2 and TRBJ1-6, with D tentatively TRBD1 (5 bases). This CDR3 region has 16 residues. Trimming cost V 0 bases and J 7 bases, with 13 bases left between them. CDR1 and CDR2 (germline): SGHTA, FQGNSA. CDR3 in amino acids: CASSLARRGSNSPLHF. The CDR3 DNA is TGTGCCAGCAGCTTAGCGCGGCGGGGGTCCAATTCACCCCTCCACTTT.

This chain uses TRBV7-9 with TRBJ2-7; TRBD1 agrees at 9 bases. The CDR3 has 14 residues. V lost 6 bases and J lost 4; bases outside the gene matches: 7. The germline gives CDR1 SEHNR, CDR2 FQNEAQ (reference sequence). This CDR3 reads CASRFGQGPYEQYF. In DNA, the CDR3 is TGTGCCAGCAGATTCGGACAGGGGCCATACGAGCAGTACTTC.

This clonotype was recorded many times. V and J are TRBV20-1 and TRBJ1-2, with D possibly matching TRBD1 (6 bases). Germline lookup yields CDR1 DFQATT and CDR2 SNEGSKA (reference sequence). This CDR3 comprises 10 residues. CDR3 residues: CSLDSYGYTF. The CDR3 region has the DNA TGCTCTCTGGACAGCTATGGCTACACCTTC.

This clonotype was seen many times. The CDR3 here is CASSFYSNQPQHF. The DNA of the CDR3 is TGTGCCAGCAGTTTTTATAGCAATCAGCCCCAGCATTTT. The chain employs TRBV27 and TRBJ1-5; D is unresolved. In germline, CDR1 is MNHEY, CDR2 SMNVEV (reference sequence). The CDR3 runs to 13 residues. V lost 3 bases and J 0 bases, leaving 3 bases between the germline ends.

The chain joins TRBV4-3 to TRBJ2-1, with 9 bases lining up with TRBD1. The CDR3 is 16 amino acids. Germline V gene data show CDR1 as LGHNA and CDR2 as YSLEER. V dropped 1 base and J dropped 5; count of bases not matched to a gene: 6. This chain's CDR3 is CASSQGGTGYDNEQFF. The DNA of the CDR3 is TGCGCCAGCAGCCAAGGGGGGACAGGGTATGACAATGAGCAGTTCTTC.

The chain links TRBV7-2 to TRBJ2-3, with TRBD2 matching 8 bases. The CDR3 sequence is 17 residues long. The germline CDR1 and CDR2 sequences are SGHTA and FQGNSA. The trim removed 2 bases at V and 2 bases at J, leaving 9 bases unmatched. In DNA, the CDR3 is TGTGCCAGCAGCTTACGAGGAATAGCGGGGTACACAGATACGCAGTATTTT. It is translated as CASSLRGIAGYTDTQYF.

This clonotype was seen more than once but under ten times. The chain recombines TRBV7-9 with TRBJ2-3, with 10 bases matching TRBD2. The CDR3 runs 14 residues. The V gene end was trimmed by 2 bases and the J gene end by 6 bases; junction bases not matched to a gene: 2. Germline-derived CDR1 and CDR2 are SEHNR and FQNEAQ (reference sequence). The CDR3 is CASSLSTSGDTQYF. CDR3 nucleotides: TGTGCCAGCAGCTTATCGACTAGCGGGGATACGCAGTATTTT.

The rearrangement links TRBV11-2 to TRBJ2-7, with D perhaps TRBD1 (6 bases). Germline-derived CDR1 and CDR2 are SGHAT and FQNNGV. Trimming took off 5 bases at V and 1 base at J, with 21 bases between the two ends. The CDR3 covers 17 residues. This chain's CDR3 is CASSHVNREDGSYEQYF. Here the CDR3 DNA reads TGTGCCAGCAGCCACGTTAACAGGGAAGATGGATCCTACGAGCAGTACTTC.

This chain uses TRBV5-1 with TRBJ2-5; 9 nucleotides line up with TRBD1. V dropped 4 bases and J dropped 5; count of bases not matched to a gene: 6. CDR1 is SGHRS and CDR2 is YFSETQ in the germline V gene. The CDR3 sequence is 14 residues long. CDR3 loop: CASSPAGQGETQYF. The CDR3 DNA sequence: TGCGCCAGCAGCCCGGCGGGACAGGGTGAGACCCAGTACTTC. Full variable domain (outside the CDR3, taken from reference TRBV5-1 and TRBJ2-5): KAGVTQTPRYLIKTRGQQVTLSCSPISGHRSVSWYQQTPGQGLQFLFEYFSETQRNKGNFPGRFSGRQFSNSRSEMNVSTLELGDSALYLCASSPAGQGETQYFGPGTRLLVL.

This chain uses TRBV10-2 with TRBJ2-7; D not resolved. Germline lookup yields CDR1 WSHSY and CDR2 SAAADI. The CDR3 spans 12 residues. The V gene lost 8 bases and the J gene lost 2 bases, with 10 bases spanning the gap. CDR3 protein: CASGQSPYEQYF. The DNA of the CDR3 is TGCGCCAGCGGTCAGAGTCCCTACGAGCAGTACTTC.

This clonotype was picked up many times. The rearrangement links TRBV20-1 to TRBJ1-5, with TRBD1 identical over 7 bases. Per the germline V gene, CDR1 is DFQATT and CDR2 is SNEGSKA (reference sequence). This CDR3 has 13 residues. With 1 base clipped from V and 7 bases from J, the junction kept 4 bases outside the gene matches. The CDR3: CSARVTGEQPQHF. For the CDR3, the DNA is TGCAGTGCTAGAGTAACAGGGGAACAGCCCCAGCATTTT.